Following are 23 T cell receptor beta chains from one sample sequenced in a study of Graves' ophthalmopathy and Graves' hyperthyroidism. Using RNA transcripts, the TCR beta CDR3 regions were amplified. First-round RT-PCR relied on HTBI primers, and a second-round multiplex PCR came next. TCRdb reprocessed the multiplex PCR reads via MiXCR and lists one record per CDR3 protein. The sample includes some 170,000 distinct CDR3 sequences, approximately 40% of them seen just once. The sequencing sample was made of peripheral blood. The receptors here all came from a man aged 25 to 40 with Graves' ophthalmopathy.

The chain combines TRBV6-2 or TRBV6-3 with TRBJ2-7; the D gene is possibly TRBD1 (6 bases). CDR3 length: 15 residues. CDR1 is MNHEY, CDR2 SVGEGT, per germline. V was shortened by 6 bases and J by 0 bases, with 15 bases between the two germline ends. The CDR3, as DNA: TGTGCCAGCAGCCTATTGCGACAGGACTCCTACGAGCAGTACTTC. As protein: CASSLLRQDSYEQYF.

This clonotype was seen at least ten times. CDR3 residues: CAGDRENTEAFF. CDR3 nucleotides: TGTGCCGGCGACAGGGAGAACACTGAAGCTTTCTTT. V gene TRBV30 combines with J gene TRBJ1-1, with 7 bases that match TRBD1. The V and J ends lost 8 bases and 1 base, in that order; junction bases with no gene match: 4. CDR1 GTSNPN and CDR2 SVGIG come from the germline V gene (reference sequence). CDR3 length: 12 residues.

The V call is TRBV6-1, the J call TRBJ1-6; no clear D. Trimming removed 5 bases at V and 8 bases at J, with 13 bases between. Germline V lookup: CDR1 MNHNS, CDR2 SASEGT. The CDR3 is 14 residues long. CDR3 in DNA: TGTGCCAGCAGTACGTACGCAGGCGATTCACCCCTCCACTTT. Amino acids: CASSTYAGDSPLHF.

This clonotype was counted ten times or more. The chain employs TRBV6-2 or TRBV6-3 and TRBJ2-7; D remains unclear. The germline gives CDR1 MNHEY, CDR2 SVGEGT. The CDR3 covers 14 residues. Trimming left V 7 bases short and J 4 bases short, with 17 bases between. The DNA for the CDR3 is TGTGCCAGCATCGCAAGCGAGAAGCGTTACGAGCAGTACTTC. Translation: CASIASEKRYEQYF.

This clonotype was seen at least ten times. The CDR3 spells CSVGARNTGELFF. CDR3 DNA: TGCAGCGTGGGGGCCAGAAACACCGGGGAGCTGTTTTTT. The chain uses TRBV29-1 and TRBJ2-2; a weak D match, TRBD1 (6 bases). This CDR3 contains 13 residues. Germline V gives CDR1 SQVTM, CDR2 ANQGSEA. Trimming cost V 6 bases and J 2 bases, with 10 bases left between them.

The table lists this clonotype with many counts. The chain joins TRBV12-3 or TRBV12-4 to TRBJ2-5; TRBD2 matches 15 bases. The CDR3 loop spans 17 amino acids. After removal of 6 bases from V and 2 bases from J, the junction contained 7 bases not matched to a gene. Here the CDR3 DNA reads TGTGCCAGCAGCTCGGGACTAGCGGGAGGCTCACAAGAGACCCAGTACTTC. This gives the protein CASSSGLAGGSQETQYF.

The gene calls are TRBV6-1 and TRBJ2-5, with 11 bases fitting TRBD1. Germline V gene lookup returns CDR1 MNHNS and CDR2 SASEGT. The CDR3 contains 15 residues. The V segment lost 6 bases and the J segment 6 bases; nucleotides outside the gene matches: 9. Written as DNA, the CDR3 is TGTGCCAGCAGCCTTAACGGACAGGGGGCTAAGACCCAGTACTTC. It translates to CASSLNGQGAKTQYF.

This clonotype showed up many times. This chain links TRBV19 with TRBJ1-5; D may be TRBD1 (6 bases). V lost 6 bases to trimming and J lost 5 bases, with 14 bases between them. The germline gives CDR1 LNHDA, CDR2 SQIVND (reference sequence). CDR3 size: 14 residues. The CDR3 coding sequence is TGTGCCAGTAGCCACGACAGGACGTATCAGCCCCAGCATTTT. It codes for CASSHDRTYQPQHF.

This clonotype has ten or more counts. CDR3 sequence: CASSLRGPQYF. The CDR3 bases are TGTGCCAGCAGTTTACGGGGGCCCCAGTACTTC. V and J are TRBV12-3 or TRBV12-4 and TRBJ2-5, with D perhaps TRBD1 or TRBD2 (6 bases each). V was pared by 2 bases and J by 9 bases, with 7 bases between. The CDR3 is 11 amino acids.

V and J are TRBV6-5 and TRBJ1-6; tentative D call: TRBD1 (5 bases). Germline CDR1 is MNHEY and CDR2 is SVGAGI. This CDR3 spans 15 amino acids. The V and J ends lost 0 bases and 9 bases respectively, with 12 bases between them. In DNA, the CDR3 is TGTGCCAGCAGTTACTCGGGACCGCAGGGTTCACCCCTCCACTTT. Protein: CASSYSGPQGSPLHF.

This clonotype was found many times. The rearrangement links TRBV12-3 or TRBV12-4 to TRBJ1-1; perhaps TRBD1 as D (6 bases). CDR3 length equals 16 residues. Trimming removed 5 bases at V and 0 bases at J, with 16 bases between. CDR3 in amino acids: CASSLRQERMNTEAFF. The CDR3 coding sequence is TGTGCCAGCAGTCTAAGACAGGAACGCATGAACACTGAAGCTTTCTTT.

At least ten counts were recorded for this clonotype. The chain joins TRBV20-1 to TRBJ2-7; 8 bases fit TRBD2. V was clipped by 3 bases and J by 2 bases; unmatched bases: 6. Germline assignment: CDR1 DFQATT and CDR2 SNEGSKA (reference sequence). The CDR3 consists of 14 residues. CDR3 protein: CSARLAGRTYEQYF. CDR3 nucleotides: TGCAGTGCTAGGTTAGCGGGGAGGACCTACGAGCAGTACTTC.

This clonotype was recorded once. This chain joins TRBV27 and TRBJ1-1, with unresolved D. Per germline, CDR1 MNHEY and CDR2 SMNVEV (reference sequence). Trimming left V 4 bases short and J 4 bases short, with 10 bases between. The CDR3 has 13 amino acids. This chain's CDR3 is CASSSAAGTEAFF. As DNA, the CDR3 is TGTGCCAGCAGTTCGGCTGCGGGCACTGAAGCTTTCTTT.

J is TRBJ2-7 and V is TRBV28, with 11 bases aligning to TRBD1. CDR1 and CDR2 (germline): MDHEN, SYDVKM. V shed 7 bases, J shed 5 bases, and the junction held 10 bases outside the gene matches. The CDR3 is 15 amino acids. The CDR3 here is CASTEGGTGGHEQYF. The CDR3 region has the DNA TGTGCCAGCACCGAGGGGGGGACAGGGGGGCACGAGCAGTACTTC.

The V call is TRBV7-2, the J call TRBJ2-7; possibly TRBD1 for D (6 bases). V lost 5 bases, J lost 1 base, and 15 bases lay in between. The CDR3 loop spans 15 amino acids. CDR1 SGHTA and CDR2 FQGNSA come from the germline V gene. Here the CDR3 reads CASSPSTGTSYEQYF. The CDR3 coding sequence is TGTGCCAGCAGCCCTTCGACAGGCACATCCTACGAGCAGTACTTC.

V usage is TRBV6-2 or TRBV6-3 and J usage is TRBJ1-6, with D hard to call. V was shortened by 7 bases and J by 10 bases, with 11 bases between the two germline ends. This CDR3 comprises 12 residues. Germline V CDR1 and CDR2: MNHEY, SVGEGT. The CDR3 coding sequence is TGTGCCAGCACTGCGAAGGGATCACCCCTCCACTTT. It encodes CASTAKGSPLHF.

This sequence joins TRBV20-1 and TRBJ1-5; 7 bases are a match to TRBD1. This CDR3 contains 16 residues. The V gene end was trimmed by 3 bases and the J gene end by 1 base; junction bases not matched to a gene: 9. Germline V gene sequence: CDR1 DFQATT, CDR2 SNEGSKA (reference sequence). The CDR3 region is CSASSSQGGSNQPQHF. As DNA, the CDR3 is TGCAGTGCTAGTTCCTCCCAGGGGGGAAGCAATCAGCCCCAGCATTTT.

This clonotype was seen a handful of times. The J gene is TRBJ1-5, the V gene TRBV28; no clear D gene. Germline CDR1 and CDR2: MDHEN and SYDVKM. The CDR3 covers 17 residues. Between the trimmed V and J ends, which lost 3 bases and 2 bases, there was a span of 17 bases. The CDR3 is CASSLQQGIVGNQPQHF. The DNA of the CDR3 is TGTGCCAGCAGTTTGCAACAAGGGATCGTTGGCAATCAGCCCCAGCATTTT.

This clonotype was observed at least ten times. The chain carries TRBV4-2 and TRBJ2-5; 9 bases match TRBD2. Per germline, CDR1 LGHNA and CDR2 YNFKEQ. V lost 0 bases, J lost 2 bases, and 4 bases stayed unmatched. This CDR3 region has 16 residues. This CDR3 reads CASSQERSGRQETQYF. The CDR3 DNA is TGTGCCAGCAGCCAAGAACGGAGCGGGAGGCAAGAGACCCAGTACTTC.

The CDR3 here is CASRDRDRGRNSYNSPLHF. CDR3 coding DNA: TGTGCCAGCAGAGACCGGGACAGGGGTCGTAACTCCTATAATTCACCCCTCCACTTT. The rearrangement uses TRBV6-1 and TRBJ1-6, with 10 nucleotides matching TRBD1. In germline, CDR1 is MNHNS, CDR2 SASEGT. The CDR3 is 19 residues long. J gave up 0 bases and V 6 bases, and 11 bases lay outside the gene matches.

The chain couples TRBV12-3 or TRBV12-4 to TRBJ1-1; D ambiguous. Trimming left V 3 bases short and J 7 bases short, with 15 bases between. The CDR3 sequence is 14 residues long. The CDR3 DNA reads TGTGCCAGCAGTTTTCGGAGGTGGGTACATGAAGCTTTCTTT. It translates to CASSFRRWVHEAFF.

Concerning this clonotype: One end of the junction varies from germline; a read error may be responsible. The gene calls are TRBV11-2 and TRBJ2-5, with TRBD1 as a possible D gene (7 bases). Germline V lookup: CDR1 SGHAT, CDR2 FQNNGV. CDR3 size: 16 residues. The CDR3 reads CASSPVSAGGPETQYF. The CDR3 DNA is TGTGCTAGCAGCCCAGTGTCGGCAGGGGGGCCAGAGACCCAGTACTTC.

This clonotype was counted at least ten times. This chain connects TRBV6-1 to TRBJ2-2, with TRBD2 identical over 7 bases. The CDR3 totals 15 residues. The germline gives CDR1 MNHNS, CDR2 SASEGT. With 2 bases clipped from V and 3 bases from J, the junction kept 3 bases outside the gene matches. Here the CDR3 reads CASSESAGDTGELFF. CDR3 bases: TGTGCCAGCAGTGAATCGGCGGGAGACACCGGGGAGCTGTTTTTT.